The clone carrying this T cell receptor (beta chain) was observed many times. RNA transcripts served as the template for amplifying TCR beta CDR3 regions. RT-PCR in the first round (using the HTBI primer set) targeted the TCR CDR3. TCRdb itself ran the multiplex PCR reads through MiXCR, one entry per CDR3 protein. The sample lists approximately 610,000 distinct CDR3 sequences, roughly 15% occurring once. The data were taken from a study of T cells in Graves' hyperthyroidism and ophthalmopathy. Germline loops: CDR1 DFQATT, CDR2 SNEGSKA (reference sequence). Trimming took off 6 bases at V and 0 bases at J, with 9 bases between the two ends. This CDR3 is 12 amino acids long.

Sequencing was done on a sample of blood. This receptor was taken from a woman aged 40 to 50 with Graves' ophthalmopathy. The chain couples TRBV20-1 to TRBJ2-7; D not certain. CDR3 sequence reads: CSAGRSSYEQYF. The CDR3 nucleotides read TGCAGTGCGGGCAGGAGCTCCTACGAGCAGTACTTC.